This TCR beta chain appears in the sequencing data of a study of cytomegalovirus exposure and HLA in healthy donors. Study conclusions and caveats: The finding came from a later analysis; first-cohort TCR clusters tended to co-occur in the roughly 120 validation repertoires. Confirmation in vitro established that a few CMV-associated chains were specific for CMV antigens. TCR beta chains numbering 150 to 200 were designated cytomegalovirus-associated.

Remarks on this clone: Its specificity is unknown.

The CDR3 totals 13 residues. Germline V gene lookup returns CDR1 MNHEY and CDR2 SMNVEV (reference sequence). V dropped 6 bases and J dropped 5; count of bases not matched to a gene: 7. Only in-frame clones appear in the TCRdb table, and some are missing; sequencing was by immunoSEQ multiplex PCR. The repertoire includes 150,000 to 180,000 clones, around 84% of them detected once, and less than 2.5% sits in the top ten. The specimen sequenced was PBMCs. The receptor was isolated from a human donor in good health. The rearrangement links TRBV27 to TRBJ2-7; 7 bases are shared with TRBD1. CDR3 residues: CASRPIQGNEQYF. DNA for the CDR3: TGTGCCAGCAGACCGATACAGGGGAACGAGCAGTACTTC.